This T cell receptor (beta chain) was found in a study of blood T cell repertoires in COVID-19. Study-level information: Samples of COVID-19 (acute and convalescent) were obtained from the United States, Italy and Spain.

As processed by the authors: Estimates of nucleated cell counts were drawn from the amplification of reference gene primers. The repertoire was sequenced with immunoSEQ multiplex PCR; TCRdb's copy has only in-frame clones and lacks some. V and J calls and clone size are given by that table; D and trimming were obtained from the DNA. The sample includes 350,000 to 400,000 clones, 87% seen only once; the top ten take about 3%. Germline values: CDR1 MGHDK, CDR2 SYGVNS. J lost 4 bases, V lost 4 bases, and 8 bases had no gene match. This CDR3 has 16 residues. Living in about two dozen US areas, the participants were between about 18 and 100 years of age. Cohort placement rested on clinical history that participants reported themselves.

The chain joins TRBV25-1 to TRBJ2-2; 8 bases map to TRBD1. Sequencing was done on a sample of PBMCs or T cells enriched from blood (not recorded which). The receptor was isolated from a woman aged 25 to 39 who had recovered from COVID-19. CDR3 sequence: CASSVGQEGFTGELFF. The CDR3 DNA reads TGTGCCAGCAGTGTGGGACAGGAAGGCTTCACCGGGGAGCTGTTTTTT. The full variable domain, completed using reference TRBV25-1 and TRBJ2-2, is EADIYQTPRYLVIGTGKKITLECSQTMGHDKMYWYQQDPGMELHLIHYSYGVNSTEKGDLSSESTVSRIRTEHFPLTLESARPSHTSQYLCASSVGQEGFTGELFFGEGSRLTVL.